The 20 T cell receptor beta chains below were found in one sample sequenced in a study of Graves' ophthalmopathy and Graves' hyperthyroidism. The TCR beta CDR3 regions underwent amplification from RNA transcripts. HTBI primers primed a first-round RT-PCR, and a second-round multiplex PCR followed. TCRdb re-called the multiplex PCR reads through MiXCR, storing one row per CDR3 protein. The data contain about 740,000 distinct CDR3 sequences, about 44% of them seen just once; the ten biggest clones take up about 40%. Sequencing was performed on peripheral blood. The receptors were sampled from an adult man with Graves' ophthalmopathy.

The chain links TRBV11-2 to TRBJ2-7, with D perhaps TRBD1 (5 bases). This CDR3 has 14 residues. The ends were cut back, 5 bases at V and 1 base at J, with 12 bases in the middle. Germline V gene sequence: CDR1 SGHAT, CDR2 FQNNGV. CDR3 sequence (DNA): TGTGCCAGCAGCCTGCTAGGGGCATCCTACGAGCAGTACTTC. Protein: CASSLLGASYEQYF.

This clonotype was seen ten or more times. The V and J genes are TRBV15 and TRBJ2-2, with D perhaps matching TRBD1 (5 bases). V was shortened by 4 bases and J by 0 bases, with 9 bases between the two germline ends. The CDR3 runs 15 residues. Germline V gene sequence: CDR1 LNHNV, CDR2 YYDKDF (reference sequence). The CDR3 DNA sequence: TGTGCCACCAGCATTTGGGGCACGAACACCGGGGAGCTGTTTTTT. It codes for CATSIWGTNTGELFF.

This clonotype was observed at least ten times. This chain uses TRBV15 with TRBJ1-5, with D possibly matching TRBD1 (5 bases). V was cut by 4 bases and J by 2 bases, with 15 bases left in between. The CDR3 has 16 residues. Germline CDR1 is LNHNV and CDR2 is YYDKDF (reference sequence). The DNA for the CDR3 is TGTGCCACCAGCAAAAGGGGAGTGTCGGGCAATCAGCCCCAGCATTTT. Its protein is CATSKRGVSGNQPQHF.

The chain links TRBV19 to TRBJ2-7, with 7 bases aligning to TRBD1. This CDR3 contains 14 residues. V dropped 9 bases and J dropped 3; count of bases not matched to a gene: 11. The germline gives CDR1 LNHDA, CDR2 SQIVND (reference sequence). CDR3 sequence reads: CARSRGTEDYEQYF. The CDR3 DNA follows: TGTGCCAGAAGTCGAGGGACAGAAGACTACGAGCAGTACTTC.

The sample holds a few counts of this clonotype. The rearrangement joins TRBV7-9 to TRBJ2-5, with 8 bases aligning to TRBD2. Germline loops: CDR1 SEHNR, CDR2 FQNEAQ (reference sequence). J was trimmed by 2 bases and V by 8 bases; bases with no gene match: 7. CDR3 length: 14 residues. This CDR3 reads CASSRGGIQETQYF. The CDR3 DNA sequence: TGTGCCAGCTCCCGGGGGGGAATTCAAGAGACCCAGTACTTC.

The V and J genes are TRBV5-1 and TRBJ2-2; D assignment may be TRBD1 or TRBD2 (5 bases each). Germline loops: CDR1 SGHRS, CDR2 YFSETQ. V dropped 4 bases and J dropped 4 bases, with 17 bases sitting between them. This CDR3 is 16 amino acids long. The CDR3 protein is CASSEGTALITGELFF. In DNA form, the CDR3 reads TGCGCCAGCAGCGAAGGGACGGCCTTGATCACCGGGGAGCTGTTTTTT. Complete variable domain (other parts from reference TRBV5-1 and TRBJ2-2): KAGVTQTPRYLIKTRGQQVTLSCSPISGHRSVSWYQQTPGQGLQFLFEYFSETQRNKGNFPGRFSGRQFSNSRSEMNVSTLELGDSALYLCASSEGTALITGELFFGEGSRLTVL.

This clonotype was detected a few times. The chain's CDR3 is CSASGTEGPQHF. For the CDR3, the DNA is TGCAGTGCTAGTGGCACCGAAGGGCCCCAGCATTTT. The chain has TRBV20-1 and TRBJ1-5, with unresolved D. The germline V gene encodes CDR1 DFQATT and CDR2 SNEGSKA (reference sequence). CDR3 length: 12 residues. The ends were cut back, 3 bases at V and 9 bases at J, with 12 bases in the middle.

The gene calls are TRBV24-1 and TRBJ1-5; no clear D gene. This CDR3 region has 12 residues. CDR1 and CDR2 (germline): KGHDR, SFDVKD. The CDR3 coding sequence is TGTACCAGCAGGTACAGTGATCAGCCCCAGCATTTT. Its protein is CTSRYSDQPQHF.

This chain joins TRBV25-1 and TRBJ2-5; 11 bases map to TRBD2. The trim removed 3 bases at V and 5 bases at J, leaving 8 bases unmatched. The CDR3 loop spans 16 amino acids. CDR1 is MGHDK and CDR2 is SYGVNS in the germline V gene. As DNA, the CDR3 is TGTGCCAGCAGTGATTCGACTAGCGGGGACGGGGAGACCCAGTACTTC. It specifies CASSDSTSGDGETQYF.

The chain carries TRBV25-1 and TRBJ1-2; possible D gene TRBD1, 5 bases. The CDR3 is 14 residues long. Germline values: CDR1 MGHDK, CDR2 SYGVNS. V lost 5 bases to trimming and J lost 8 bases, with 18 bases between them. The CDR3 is CASSPGTWLLGYTF. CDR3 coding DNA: TGTGCCAGCAGTCCCGGGACCTGGCTCCTAGGCTACACCTTC.

CDR3 region: CASTPGLAGSYEQYF. Here the CDR3 DNA reads TGTGCCAGCACCCCGGGACTAGCGGGCTCCTACGAGCAGTACTTC. This chain joins TRBV12-3 or TRBV12-4 and TRBJ2-7; 12 bases map to TRBD2. Trimming removed 7 bases from V and 0 bases from J; junction bases left unmatched: 4. The CDR3 runs 15 residues.

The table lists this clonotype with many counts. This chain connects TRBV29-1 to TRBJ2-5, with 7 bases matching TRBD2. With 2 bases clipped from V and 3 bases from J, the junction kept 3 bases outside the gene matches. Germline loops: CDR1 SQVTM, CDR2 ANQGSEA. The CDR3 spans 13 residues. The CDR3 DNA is TGCAGCGTTGAAAAGGCGGGAGAAGAGACCCAGTACTTC. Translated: CSVEKAGEETQYF.

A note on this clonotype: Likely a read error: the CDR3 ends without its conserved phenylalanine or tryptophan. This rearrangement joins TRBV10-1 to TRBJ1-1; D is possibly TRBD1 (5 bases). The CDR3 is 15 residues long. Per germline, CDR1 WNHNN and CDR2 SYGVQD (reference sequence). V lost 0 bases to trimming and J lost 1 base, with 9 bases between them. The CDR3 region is CASSESMGPNTEAFL. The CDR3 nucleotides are TGCGCCAGCAGTGAGTCAATGGGACCGAACACTGAAGCTTTCCTT.

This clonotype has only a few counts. The CDR3 DNA sequence: TGTGCCATGAGGCAATACGGGAACACTGAAGCTTTCTTT. This sequence encodes CAMRQYGNTEAFF. The V and J genes are TRBV10-3 and TRBJ1-1; D is unclear. V lost 9 bases and J 1 base, leaving 12 bases between the germline ends. The germline gives CDR1 ENHRY, CDR2 SYGVKD. The CDR3 runs to 13 residues.

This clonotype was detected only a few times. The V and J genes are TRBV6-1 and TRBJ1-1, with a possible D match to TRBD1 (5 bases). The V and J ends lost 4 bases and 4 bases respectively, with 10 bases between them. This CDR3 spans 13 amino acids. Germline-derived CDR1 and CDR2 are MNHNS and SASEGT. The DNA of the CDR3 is TGTGCCAGCAGTGGTTATGGGGGCACTGAAGCTTTCTTT. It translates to CASSGYGGTEAFF.

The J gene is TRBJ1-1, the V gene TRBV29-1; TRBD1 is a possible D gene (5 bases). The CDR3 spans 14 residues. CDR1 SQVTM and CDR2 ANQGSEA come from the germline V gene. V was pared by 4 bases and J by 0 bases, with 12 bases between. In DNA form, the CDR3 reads TGCAGCGTTGGAGGGGACCCGATGAACACTGAAGCTTTCTTT. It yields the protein CSVGGDPMNTEAFF.

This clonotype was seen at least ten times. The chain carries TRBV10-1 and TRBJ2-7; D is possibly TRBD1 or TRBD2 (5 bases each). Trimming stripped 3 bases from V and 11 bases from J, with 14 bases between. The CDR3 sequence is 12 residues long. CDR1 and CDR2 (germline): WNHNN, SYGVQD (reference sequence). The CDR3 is CASSDAGGMEYF. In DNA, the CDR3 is TGCGCCAGCAGTGACGCTGGGGGAATGGAGTACTTC.

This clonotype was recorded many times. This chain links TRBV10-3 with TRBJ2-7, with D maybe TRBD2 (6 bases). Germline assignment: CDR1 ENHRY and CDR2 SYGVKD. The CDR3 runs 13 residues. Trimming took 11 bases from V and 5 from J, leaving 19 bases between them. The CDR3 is CAATSSGGDEQYF. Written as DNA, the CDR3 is TGTGCCGCTACTTCGTCGGGCGGGGACGAGCAGTACTTC.

In nucleotides, the CDR3 is TGTGCCAGCAGCCAAGAAGTCGTTTACTCTGGAAACACCATATATTTT. It codes for CASSQEVVYSGNTIYF. The chain has TRBV5-5 and TRBJ1-3, with D unresolved. Between the trimmed V and J ends, which lost 4 bases and 0 bases, there was a span of 14 bases. The CDR3 extends over 16 amino acids. Germline assignment: CDR1 SGHKS and CDR2 YYEKEE (reference sequence).

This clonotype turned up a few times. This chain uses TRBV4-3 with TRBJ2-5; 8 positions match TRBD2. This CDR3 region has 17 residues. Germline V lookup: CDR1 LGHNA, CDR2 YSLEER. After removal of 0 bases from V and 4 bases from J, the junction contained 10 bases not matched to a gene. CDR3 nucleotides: TGCGCCAGCAGCCAAGAATGGCTTGGAAGCGGGAGAGAGACCCAGTACTTC. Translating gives CASSQEWLGSGRETQYF.